Below, 18 T cell receptor beta chains from the same sample are listed, as sequenced in a study of blood T cell repertoires in COVID-19. The protocol was immunoSEQ multiplex PCR, while the TCRdb copy is restricted to in-frame clones and leaves out a portion. The repertoire has roughly 110,000 clones, roughly nine tenths of them found once; the top ten carry under 5.5%. The sample comprised peripheral blood. The receptors derive from a middle-aged man with active or convalescent COVID-19.

This chain links TRBV7-2 with TRBJ2-7; 7 bases match TRBD2. V lost 3 bases, J lost 2 bases, and 7 bases stayed unmatched. The CDR3 has 15 residues. Per germline, CDR1 SGHTA and CDR2 FQGNSA. CDR3 DNA sequence: TGTGCCAGCAGCTTGGGAGGGGACTTCACCTACGAGCAGTACTTC. It is translated as CASSLGGDFTYEQYF.

For the CDR3, the DNA is TGTGCCAGCAGCTTAGTTCAAGGGAGCGGAAACACCATATATTTT. Its translation: CASSLVQGSGNTIYF. V and J are TRBV7-6 and TRBJ1-3; D ambiguous. Deletions cut 1 base from V and 4 bases from J, with 11 bases between. The CDR3 is 15 residues long. Germline CDR1 and CDR2: SGHVS and FNYEAQ.

The chain carries TRBV24-1 and TRBJ1-1, with D possibly being TRBD1 (5 bases). Germline-derived CDR1 and CDR2 are KGHDR and SFDVKD. Trimming cost V 2 bases and J 1 base, with 7 bases left between them. The CDR3 has 14 amino acids. The CDR3 protein is CATSDSQGNTEAFF. In DNA, the CDR3 is TGTGCCACCAGTGATTCGCAGGGGAACACTGAAGCTTTCTTT.

This chain uses TRBV5-1 with TRBJ2-4; TRBD2 matches 9 bases. This CDR3 is 20 amino acids long. The junction had 17 bases not matched to a gene; V was cut back by 1 base and J by 3 bases. Looked up from germline, CDR1 is SGHRS and CDR2 is YFSETQ. The CDR3 coding sequence is TGCGCCAGCAGCTTGCTGCACGTAGGATTAGCGGGAGATAACAAAAACATTCAGTACTTC. Its translation is CASSLLHVGLAGDNKNIQYF.

This clone was counted only a few times. The chain uses TRBV6-5 and TRBJ2-7; D possibly corresponds to TRBD2 (7 bases). The CDR3 covers 15 residues. Looked up from germline, CDR1 is MNHEY and CDR2 is SVGAGI. V was pared by 6 bases and J by 2 bases, with 17 bases between. The CDR3 bases are TGTGCCAGCAGCCCCGGGGGAGGGGGAACCTACGAGCAGTACTTC. It codes for CASSPGGGGTYEQYF.

Comments on this clone: The junction and the germline gene differ at one end; a read error may be behind it. The chain recombines TRBV7-2 with TRBJ2-7; 7 bases agree with TRBD1. Per germline, CDR1 SGHTA and CDR2 FQGNSA. The CDR3 sequence is 12 residues long. The CDR3 sequence is CASSLAGQNPTF. Here the CDR3 DNA reads TGTGCCAGCAGCTTAGCGGGACAGAATCCTACCTTC.

V usage is TRBV7-2 and J usage is TRBJ1-2; TRBD1 aligns across 10 bases. The V gene end was trimmed by 5 bases and the J gene end by 7 bases; junction bases not matched to a gene: 10. CDR3 size: 15 residues. Germline V gene sequence: CDR1 SGHTA, CDR2 FQGNSA. The CDR3 nucleotides read TGTGCCAGCAGCCCCCGGGACAGGGGAAGGAGTGGCTACACCTTC. Translating it yields CASSPRDRGRSGYTF.

The V call is TRBV6-1, the J call TRBJ1-3; perhaps TRBD1 as D (5 bases). This CDR3 spans 16 amino acids. Germline CDR1 MNHNS, CDR2 SASEGT. Trimming took off 0 bases at V and 1 base at J, with 10 bases between the two ends. CDR3 protein: CASSEARGTSGNTIYF. The CDR3 DNA is TGTGCCAGCAGTGAAGCGCGAGGGACTTCTGGAAACACCATATATTTT.

On this clone: Other DNA sequences from this sample encode an identical CDR3 as well. The chain combines TRBV9 with TRBJ2-2, with D perhaps matching TRBD1 (5 bases). The germline gives CDR1 SGDLS, CDR2 YYNGEE. Trimming removed 2 bases at V and 1 base at J, with 6 bases between. The CDR3 sequence is 14 residues long. The CDR3 loop reads CASSVGQNTGELFF. The CDR3 region has the DNA TGTGCCAGCAGCGTCGGACAGAACACCGGGGAGCTGTTTTTT.

This chain uses TRBV6-2 or TRBV6-3 with TRBJ1-1; 12 bases map to TRBD1. Germline V gene lookup returns CDR1 MNHEY and CDR2 SVGEGT. Unmatched junction bases numbered 6, after V lost 0 bases and J lost 10 bases. There are 15 residues in the CDR3. This chain's CDR3 is CASSYSGQGALRAFF. The DNA for the CDR3 is TGTGCCAGCAGTTACTCGGGACAGGGGGCCCTGAGAGCTTTCTTT.

The chain is built from TRBV7-3 and TRBJ2-1; TRBD1 aligns across 9 bases. J was trimmed by 8 bases and V by 5 bases; bases with no gene match: 7. Germline CDR1 and CDR2: SGHTA and FQGTGA. This CDR3 is 14 amino acids long. The CDR3 loop is CASSPRDRGDEQFF. CDR3 nucleotides: TGTGCCAGCAGCCCGCGAGACAGGGGGGATGAGCAGTTCTTC.

The chain combines TRBV12-3 or TRBV12-4 with TRBJ1-1; D gene ambiguous. CDR3 size: 11 residues. V was cut by 6 bases and J by 4 bases, with 6 bases left in between. CDR3 nucleotide sequence: TGTGCCAGCAGCCGGGGCACTGAAGCTTTCTTT. It translates to CASSRGTEAFF.

This clone was recorded once. The V call is TRBV19, the J call TRBJ2-7; D not resolved. Germline V lookup: CDR1 LNHDA, CDR2 SQIVND (reference sequence). V lost 5 bases to trimming and J lost 2 bases, with 7 bases between them. The CDR3 runs to 12 residues. The CDR3 nucleotides read TGTGCCAGTAGTGGTGACACCTACGAGCAGTACTTC. Translation: CASSGDTYEQYF.

V and J are TRBV4-3 and TRBJ2-1, with 9 bases matching TRBD2. V was clipped by 0 bases and J by 0 bases; unmatched bases: 9. The CDR3 has 19 residues. CDR1 and CDR2 (germline): LGHNA, YSLEER. The CDR3 here is CASSQEPSGKPYSYNEQFF. The DNA of the CDR3 is TGCGCCAGCAGCCAAGAGCCTAGCGGGAAACCCTACTCCTACAATGAGCAGTTCTTC.

The chain links TRBV11-2 to TRBJ2-3, with 8 positions matching TRBD2. This CDR3 spans 15 amino acids. Germline V gives CDR1 SGHAT, CDR2 FQNNGV. With 4 bases clipped from V and 7 bases from J, the junction kept 10 bases outside the gene matches. The CDR3 DNA reads TGTGCCAGCAGCTCCACCGGGACTAGTGTGTATACGCAGTATTTT. As protein: CASSSTGTSVYTQYF.

This clone was seen a single time. The CDR3 region is CASSLDGTSGRNEQFF. The CDR3 coding sequence is TGCGCCAGCAGCTTAGATGGGACTAGCGGGAGAAATGAGCAGTTCTTC. V usage is TRBV5-1 and J usage is TRBJ2-1; TRBD2 matches at 14 bases. The germline V gene has CDR1 SGHRS and CDR2 YFSETQ. Losses at the gene ends were 2 bases for V and 7 bases for J; bases not matched to a gene: 5. The CDR3 loop spans 16 amino acids.

CDR3 DNA: TGCGCCAGCAGCCGACAGGGCTCCATCTCCTACGAGCAGTACTTC. The encoded protein is CASSRQGSISYEQYF. The rearrangement links TRBV4-1 to TRBJ2-7; TRBD1 matches at 7 bases. The CDR3 has 15 amino acids. Germline CDR1 reads MGHRA; CDR2 reads YSYEKL. With 4 bases clipped from V and 0 bases from J, the junction kept 6 bases outside the gene matches.

The chain has TRBV9 and TRBJ2-7; 7 bases fit TRBD2. V was pared by 0 bases and J by 6 bases, with 3 bases of the junction left unmatched. The germline V gene has CDR1 SGDLS and CDR2 YYNGEE. The CDR3 spans 13 residues. The chain's CDR3 is CASSVAGGSEQYF. In nucleotides, the CDR3 is TGTGCCAGCAGCGTAGCGGGAGGAAGCGAGCAGTACTTC.